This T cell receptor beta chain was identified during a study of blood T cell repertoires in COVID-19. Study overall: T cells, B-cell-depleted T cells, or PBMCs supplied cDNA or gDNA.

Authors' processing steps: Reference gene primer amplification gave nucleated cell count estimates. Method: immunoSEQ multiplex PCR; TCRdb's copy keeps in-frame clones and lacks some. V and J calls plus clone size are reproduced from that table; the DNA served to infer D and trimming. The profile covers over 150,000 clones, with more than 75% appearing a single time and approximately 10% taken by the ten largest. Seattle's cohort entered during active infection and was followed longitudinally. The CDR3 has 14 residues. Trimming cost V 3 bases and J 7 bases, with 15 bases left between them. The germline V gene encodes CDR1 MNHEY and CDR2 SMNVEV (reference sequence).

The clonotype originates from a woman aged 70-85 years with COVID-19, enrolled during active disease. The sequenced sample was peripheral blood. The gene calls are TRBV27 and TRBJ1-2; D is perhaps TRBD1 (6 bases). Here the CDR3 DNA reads TGTGCCAGCAGTTTGCCAGGGGCTGTAGGTGGCTACACCTTC. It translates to CASSLPGAVGGYTF.